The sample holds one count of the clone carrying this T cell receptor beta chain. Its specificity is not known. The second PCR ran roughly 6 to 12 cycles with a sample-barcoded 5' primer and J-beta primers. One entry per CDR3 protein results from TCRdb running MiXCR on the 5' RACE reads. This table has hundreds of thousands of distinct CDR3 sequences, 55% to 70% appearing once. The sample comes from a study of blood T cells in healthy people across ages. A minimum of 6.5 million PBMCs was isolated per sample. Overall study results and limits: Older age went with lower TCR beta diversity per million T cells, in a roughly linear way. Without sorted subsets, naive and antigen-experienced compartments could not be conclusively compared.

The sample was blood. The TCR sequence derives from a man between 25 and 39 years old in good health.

Written as DNA, the CDR3 is TGTGCCACCAGCAGAGACCGGGACAGGGGCGGCAATGAGCAGTTCTTC. Amino acid sequence: CATSRDRDRGGNEQFF. V and J are TRBV15 and TRBJ2-1; 10 nucleotides line up with TRBD1. CDR3 length: 16 residues. Trimming removed 0 bases from V and 6 bases from J; junction bases left unmatched: 5. Germline V CDR1 and CDR2: LNHNV, YYDKDF (reference sequence).